Below are 27 T cell receptor beta chains sequenced from a single sample in a study of post-analysis software for immune sequencing data. Study observations and caveats: Comparison of patients with controls showed five TRBV segments more frequent in patients, TRBV5-6, TRBV5-1 and TRBV20-1 among them.

Antigen specificity for these receptors is unknown. The authors incorporated unique molecular identifiers into the TCR beta cDNA libraries. TCRdb passed the PCR reads through MiXCR, listing each CDR3 protein once. The sample includes over 250,000 distinct CDR3 sequences, around 34% of them seen just once. The specimen was blood. The receptors come from a girl aged 5-17 years with multiple sclerosis.

This clonotype was counted between two and nine times. A much larger clone sits a single nucleotide away, making a read error possible. The gene calls are TRBV10-1 and TRBJ2-5; possible D gene TRBD1, 6 bases. The V and J ends lost 9 bases and 11 bases respectively, with 25 bases between them. This CDR3 contains 14 residues. Germline loops: CDR1 WNHNN, CDR2 SYGVQD (reference sequence). The CDR3 sequence is CARPSGHQPGEQYF. Written as DNA, the CDR3 is TGCGCCAGGCCCTCGGGACACCAACCGGGTGAGCAGTACTTC.

This clonotype was seen at least ten times. J is TRBJ2-3 and V is TRBV3-1; D is unresolved. V lost 1 base and J 2 bases, leaving 7 bases between the germline ends. Germline-derived CDR1 and CDR2 are LGHDT and YNNKEL (reference sequence). The CDR3 runs to 14 residues. CDR3 residues: CASSQVQDTDTQYF. In DNA form, the CDR3 reads TGTGCCAGCAGCCAAGTGCAGGACACAGATACGCAGTATTTT.

This clonotype was counted only a few times. CDR3 sequence reads: CASSPRRGLMNTEAFF. The CDR3 bases are TGTGCCAGCAGCCCCCGGCGGGGGCTGATGAACACTGAAGCTTTCTTT. The V gene is TRBV7-2, the J gene TRBJ1-1, with D tentatively TRBD1 (6 bases). The germline V gene encodes CDR1 SGHTA and CDR2 FQGNSA. This CDR3 spans 16 amino acids. Trimming left V 5 bases short and J 0 bases short, with 16 bases between.

This clonotype was seen many times. The rearrangement links TRBV5-1 to TRBJ2-1; tentatively, D is TRBD2 (5 bases). The CDR3 has 14 amino acids. The V gene's germline CDR1 is SGHRS and CDR2 YFSETQ. The V end was cut by 0 bases, the J end by 9 bases, with 13 bases between. The CDR3 reads CASSLDAAGIEQFF. DNA of the CDR3: TGCGCCAGCAGCTTGGACGCCGCGGGCATTGAGCAGTTCTTC.

This clonotype appeared a few times. This chain joins TRBV27 and TRBJ1-2; perhaps TRBD1 as D (5 bases). Germline lookup yields CDR1 MNHEY and CDR2 SMNVEV (reference sequence). This CDR3 contains 14 residues. The V and J ends lost 6 bases and 5 bases respectively, with 16 bases between them. CDR3 coding DNA: TGTGCCAGCAGCCTCTCTGGGGGAGGGTATGGCTACACCTTC. Translated, it gives CASSLSGGGYGYTF.

The chain is built from TRBV20-1 and TRBJ2-3; D is possibly TRBD2 (6 bases). CDR3 size: 14 residues. Germline V CDR1 and CDR2: DFQATT, SNEGSKA (reference sequence). The CDR3 coding sequence is TGCAGCCTCCCAGCGGGTGGGTCCACAGATACGCAGTATTTT. This translates into CSLPAGGSTDTQYF.

The J gene is TRBJ2-3, the V gene TRBV6-2 or TRBV6-3, with TRBD2 matching 12 bases. Germline loops: CDR1 MNHEY, CDR2 SVGEGT. The length of the CDR3 is 17 residues. V gave up 8 bases and J gave up 0 bases; unmatched junction bases: 9. In DNA form, the CDR3 reads TGTGCCAGCGTCCTAGCGGGGGGGACCCTAAGCACAGATACGCAGTATTTT. Amino acids: CASVLAGGTLSTDTQYF.

Worth noting for this clonotype: This may be a read error: a much more frequent sequence differs by one nucleotide. The V and J genes are TRBV12-3 or TRBV12-4 and TRBJ2-3, with TRBD1 matching 7 bases. V gave up 7 bases and J gave up 10 bases; unmatched junction bases: 11. CDR3 length equals 13 residues. CDR3 sequence reads: CASTRKGADAQYF. As DNA, the CDR3 is TGTGCCAGCACCCGGAAGGGGGCGGATGCGCAGTATTTT.

Regarding this clonotype: A much larger clone lies a single base off, so this may be a read error. The rearrangement joins TRBV2 to TRBJ2-3, with D unresolved. Trimming left V 5 bases short and J 6 bases short, with 18 bases between. The CDR3 totals 15 residues. Looked up from germline, CDR1 is SNHLY and CDR2 is FYNNEI. The DNA of the CDR3 is TGTGCCAGCAGTTCCGATGGGCTCGCCCAGGATACGCAGTATTTT. Protein sequence: CASSSDGLAQDTQYF. Variable domain in full (rest from reference TRBV2 and TRBJ2-3): EPEVTQTPSHQVTQMGQEVILRCVPISNHLYFYWYRQILGQKVEFLVSFYNNEISEKSEIFDDQFSVERPDGSNFTLKIRSTKLEDSAMYFCASSSDGLAQDTQYFGPGTRLTVL.

The CDR3 DNA follows: TGTGCCAGCAGCCATGGGGATTCAACTAATGAAAAACTGTTTTTT. Translated, it gives CASSHGDSTNEKLFF. V gene TRBV4-2 combines with J gene TRBJ1-4; D is ambiguous. Per the germline V gene, CDR1 is LGHNA and CDR2 is YNFKEQ. The V end was cut by 3 bases, the J end by 0 bases, with 8 bases between. The CDR3 is 15 residues long.

The sample holds many counts of this clonotype. V and J are TRBV4-2 and TRBJ2-1; D unresolved. V was cut by 4 bases and J by 10 bases, with 17 bases left in between. Germline CDR1 reads LGHNA; CDR2 reads YNFKEQ. This CDR3 has 14 residues. CDR3 sequence: CASSPTPDLREQFF. The CDR3 nucleotides are TGTGCCAGCAGCCCAACCCCGGACCTACGCGAGCAGTTCTTC.

At least ten counts were recorded for this clonotype. The rearrangement uses TRBV7-2 and TRBJ2-4, with 7 bases lining up with TRBD1. The CDR3 consists of 14 residues. After removal of 1 base from V and 5 bases from J, the junction contained 2 bases not matched to a gene. Per the germline V gene, CDR1 is SGHTA and CDR2 is FQGNSA. CDR3 in DNA: TGTGCCAGCAGCTTAGACAGGGGAGAAAACATTCAGTACTTC. Translation gives CASSLDRGENIQYF.

This clonotype was seen a few times. Being one base from a much bigger clone, this may be a read error. The chain links TRBV24-1 to TRBJ2-5; D is undetermined. This CDR3 comprises 14 residues. Germline lookup yields CDR1 KGHDR and CDR2 SFDVKD. This CDR3 is CATSDPGSEETRYF. In DNA form, the CDR3 reads TGTGCCACCAGTGACCCCGGCTCGGAAGAGACCCGGTACTTC.

Remarks on this clonotype: It may be a read error: a sequence one base away is much more abundant. The chain links TRBV7-9 to TRBJ1-1, with D unresolved. Germline V lookup: CDR1 SEHNR, CDR2 FQNEAQ (reference sequence). The CDR3 runs to 11 residues. The CDR3 DNA follows: TGTGCCAGCAGCCCAATCGACAAAGCTTTGTTT. Translating gives CASSPIDKALF. The variable domain in full, completed from reference TRBV7-9 and TRBJ1-1, reads DTGVSQNPRHKITKRGQNVTFRCDPISEHNRLYWYRQTLGQGPEFLTYFQNEAQLEKSRLLSDRFSAERPKGSFSTLEIQRTEQGDSAMYLCASSPIDKALFGQGTRLTVV.

This clonotype was observed at least ten times. The rearrangement uses TRBV29-1 and TRBJ1-1; 7 positions agree with TRBD1. CDR1 and CDR2 (germline): SQVTM, ANQGSEA. CDR3 size: 12 residues. The CDR3 is CSGTGVNTEAFF. CDR3 coding DNA: TGCAGTGGAACAGGGGTGAACACTGAAGCTTTCTTT.

This clonotype was seen ten or more times. The chain recombines TRBV7-2 with TRBJ1-2; TRBD1 might be the D (5 bases). The CDR3 runs to 15 residues. Trimming stripped 4 bases from V and 6 bases from J, with 18 bases between. Germline V lookup: CDR1 SGHTA, CDR2 FQGNSA. The CDR3 reads CASSSGGGPGHGYTF. The CDR3 bases are TGTGCCAGCAGCTCTGGGGGTGGGCCAGGTCATGGCTACACCTTC.

This clonotype was counted ten times or more. The chain is built from TRBV10-2 and TRBJ1-1, with D hard to call. Germline values: CDR1 WSHSY, CDR2 SAAADI. Trimming cost V 3 bases and J 10 bases, with 9 bases left between them. The CDR3 totals 11 residues. CDR3 region: CASSDGRGAFF. The CDR3 nucleotides are TGCGCCAGCAGTGACGGGAGAGGAGCTTTCTTT.

Many counts were recorded for this clonotype. The J gene is TRBJ2-1, the V gene TRBV6-2 or TRBV6-3; TRBD1 matches at 9 bases. J was trimmed by 5 bases and V by 6 bases; bases with no gene match: 2. The length of the CDR3 is 13 residues. Per the germline V gene, CDR1 is MNHEY and CDR2 is SVGEGT. CDR3 amino acids: CASRGTGNNEQFF. CDR3 nucleotides: TGTGCCAGCAGGGGGACAGGGAACAATGAGCAGTTCTTC.

V usage is TRBV14 and J usage is TRBJ2-5; D assignment may be TRBD1 or TRBD2 (5 bases each). Germline V gene data show CDR1 as SGHDN and CDR2 as FVKESK. The V gene lost 8 bases and the J gene lost 1 base, with 14 bases spanning the gap. The CDR3 extends over 14 amino acids. Here the CDR3 reads CASGPLGTQETQYF. CDR3 nucleotides: TGTGCCAGCGGCCCCCTCGGGACCCAAGAGACCCAGTACTTC.

This clonotype was observed many times. The chain carries TRBV5-1 and TRBJ2-1; D is undetermined. V dropped 0 bases and J dropped 7 bases, with 2 bases sitting between them. CDR1 and CDR2 from the germline V gene are SGHRS and YFSETQ. The CDR3 is 11 amino acids. CDR3 residues: CASSLENEQFF. In nucleotides, the CDR3 is TGCGCCAGCAGCTTGGAAAATGAGCAGTTCTTC.

There are many counts of this clonotype. This chain uses TRBV5-1 with TRBJ2-1; D is unclear. CDR1 SGHRS and CDR2 YFSETQ come from the germline V gene. This CDR3 has 12 residues. Trimming cost V 4 bases and J 3 bases, with 5 bases left between them. CDR3 amino acids: CASSRDYNEQFF. For the CDR3, the DNA is TGCGCCAGCAGCCGCGACTACAATGAGCAGTTCTTC. The full variable domain, with the rest looked up from reference TRBV5-1 and TRBJ2-1, is KAGVTQTPRYLIKTRGQQVTLSCSPISGHRSVSWYQQTPGQGLQFLFEYFSETQRNKGNFPGRFSGRQFSNSRSEMNVSTLELGDSALYLCASSRDYNEQFFGPGTRLTVL.

In regard to this clonotype: Germline is not matched at one junction end, which may reflect a read error. The chain has TRBV5-4 and TRBJ1-6, with D possibly matching TRBD1 (6 bases). The germline gives CDR1 SGHNT, CDR2 YYREEE (reference sequence). The CDR3 is 12 amino acids. This chain's CDR3 is CASSYRDSPPHF. CDR3 DNA sequence: TGTGCCAGCAGCTACAGGGATTCACCCCCCCACTTT.

The V call is TRBV12-5, the J call TRBJ2-2; D assignment may be TRBD1 or TRBD2 (5 bases each). Looked up from germline, CDR1 is LGHNT and CDR2 is FRNRAP. The CDR3 has 15 amino acids. V lost 6 bases to trimming and J lost 2 bases, with 13 bases between them. CDR3 residues: CASGAGTGNTGELFF. The CDR3 coding sequence is TGTGCTAGTGGCGCCGGGACGGGCAACACCGGGGAGCTGTTTTTT.

This clonotype showed up just a few times. The junction departs from the called germline gene at one end, perhaps through a read error. The chain links TRBV7-2 to TRBJ1-2; tentatively, D is TRBD1 (5 bases). CDR1 is SGHTA, CDR2 FQGNSA, per germline. This CDR3 is built from 13 residues. This chain's CDR3 is CAGSRGGAYGYTF. DNA for the CDR3: TGTGCCGGCAGCCGCGGAGGGGCCTATGGCTACACCTTC.

At least ten counts were recorded for this clonotype. CDR3 nucleotide sequence: TGCGCCAGCAGCTTGGCCAACGTCCACCGGGGCGAAGAGACCCAGTACTTC. Translating it yields CASSLANVHRGEETQYF. V is TRBV5-1 and J is TRBJ2-5, with D perhaps TRBD1 or TRBD2 (5 bases each). The CDR3 runs 17 residues. Trimming took off 0 bases at V and 3 bases at J, with 18 bases between the two ends. In germline, CDR1 is SGHRS, CDR2 YFSETQ.

The chain has TRBV7-9 and TRBJ2-2, with 8 bases fitting TRBD2. J gave up 9 bases and V 0 bases, and 9 bases lay outside the gene matches. Germline loops: CDR1 SEHNR, CDR2 FQNEAQ (reference sequence). CDR3 length equals 16 residues. This chain's CDR3 is CASSLALSGKGRELFF. The CDR3 DNA reads TGTGCCAGCAGCTTAGCTCTTAGCGGGAAGGGTCGGGAGCTGTTTTTT.

This clonotype was observed at least ten times. The gene calls are TRBV29-1 and TRBJ1-1; D might be TRBD1 (5 bases). V was cut by 3 bases and J by 4 bases, with 12 bases left in between. The V gene's germline CDR1 is SQVTM and CDR2 ANQGSEA. The CDR3 is 13 residues long. The CDR3 region has the DNA TGCAGCGTTGAGGGAGGGAGGGGCACTGAAGCTTTCTTT. It codes for CSVEGGRGTEAFF.